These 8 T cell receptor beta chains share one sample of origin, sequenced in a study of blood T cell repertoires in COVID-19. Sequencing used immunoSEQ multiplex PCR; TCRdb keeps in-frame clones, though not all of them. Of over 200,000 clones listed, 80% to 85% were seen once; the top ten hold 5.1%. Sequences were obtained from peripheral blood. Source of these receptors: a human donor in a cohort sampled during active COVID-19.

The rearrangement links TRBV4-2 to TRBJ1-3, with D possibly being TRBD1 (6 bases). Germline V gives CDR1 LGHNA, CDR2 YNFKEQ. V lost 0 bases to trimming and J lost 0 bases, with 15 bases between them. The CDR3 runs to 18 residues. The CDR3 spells CASSQENTGTLSGNTIYF. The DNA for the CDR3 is TGTGCCAGCAGCCAAGAGAATACAGGGACCCTCTCTGGAAACACCATATATTTT.

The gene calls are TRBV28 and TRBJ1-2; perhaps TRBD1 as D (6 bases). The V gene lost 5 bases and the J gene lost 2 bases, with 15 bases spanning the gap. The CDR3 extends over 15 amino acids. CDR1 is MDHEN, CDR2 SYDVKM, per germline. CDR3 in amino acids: CASSGGARLNYGYTF. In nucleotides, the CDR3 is TGTGCCAGCAGTGGGGGGGCACGCCTAAACTATGGCTACACCTTC.

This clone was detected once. In DNA, the CDR3 is TGCAGCGTTCAGGACTCCGGGTCCAAAAAGGCGCAGTACTTC. Translating gives CSVQDSGSKKAQYF. The chain recombines TRBV29-1 with TRBJ2-7; weak D call: TRBD2 (5 bases). V gave up 5 bases and J gave up 9 bases, with 23 bases separating them. Germline lookup yields CDR1 SQVTM and CDR2 ANQGSEA. This CDR3 comprises 14 residues.

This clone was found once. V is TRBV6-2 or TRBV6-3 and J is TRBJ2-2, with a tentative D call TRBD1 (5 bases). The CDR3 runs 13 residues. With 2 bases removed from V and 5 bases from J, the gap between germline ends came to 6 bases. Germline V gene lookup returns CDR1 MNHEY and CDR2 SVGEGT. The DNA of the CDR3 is TGTGCCAGCAGTTACAGGGGAACCGGGGAGCTGTTTTTT. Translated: CASSYRGTGELFF.

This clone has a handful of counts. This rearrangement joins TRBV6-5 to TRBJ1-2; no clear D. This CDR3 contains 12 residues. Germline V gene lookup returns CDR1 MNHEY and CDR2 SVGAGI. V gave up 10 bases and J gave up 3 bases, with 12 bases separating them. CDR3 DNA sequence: TGTGCCACCTCGAAGGACTACTATGGCTACACCTTC. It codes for CATSKDYYGYTF.

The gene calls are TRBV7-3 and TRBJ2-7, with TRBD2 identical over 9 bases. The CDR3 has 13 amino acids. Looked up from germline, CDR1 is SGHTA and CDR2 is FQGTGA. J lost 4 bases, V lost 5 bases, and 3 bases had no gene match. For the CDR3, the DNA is TGTGCCAGCAGCCCGACTAGCGGTTACGAGCAGTACTTC. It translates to CASSPTSGYEQYF.

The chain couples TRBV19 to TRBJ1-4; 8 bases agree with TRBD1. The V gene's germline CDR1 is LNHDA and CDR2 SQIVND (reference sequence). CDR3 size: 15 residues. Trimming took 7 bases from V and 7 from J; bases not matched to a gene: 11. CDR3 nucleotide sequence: TGTGCCAGTACCCCGACAGGGGTTTCGATTGAAAAACTGTTTTTT. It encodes CASTPTGVSIEKLFF.

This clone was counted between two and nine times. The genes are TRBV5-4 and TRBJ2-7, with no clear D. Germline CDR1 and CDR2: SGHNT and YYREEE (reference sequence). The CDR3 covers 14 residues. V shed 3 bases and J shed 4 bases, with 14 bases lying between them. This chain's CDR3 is CASSSPLDEYEQYF. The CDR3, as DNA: TGTGCCAGCAGCTCCCCCCTAGATGAGTACGAGCAGTACTTC. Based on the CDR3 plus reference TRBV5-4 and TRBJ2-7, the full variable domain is ETGVTQSPTHLIKTRGQQVTLRCSSQSGHNTVSWYQQALGQGPQFIFQYYREEENGRGNFPPRFSGLQFPNYSSELNVNALELDDSALYLCASSSPLDEYEQYFGPGTRLTVT.